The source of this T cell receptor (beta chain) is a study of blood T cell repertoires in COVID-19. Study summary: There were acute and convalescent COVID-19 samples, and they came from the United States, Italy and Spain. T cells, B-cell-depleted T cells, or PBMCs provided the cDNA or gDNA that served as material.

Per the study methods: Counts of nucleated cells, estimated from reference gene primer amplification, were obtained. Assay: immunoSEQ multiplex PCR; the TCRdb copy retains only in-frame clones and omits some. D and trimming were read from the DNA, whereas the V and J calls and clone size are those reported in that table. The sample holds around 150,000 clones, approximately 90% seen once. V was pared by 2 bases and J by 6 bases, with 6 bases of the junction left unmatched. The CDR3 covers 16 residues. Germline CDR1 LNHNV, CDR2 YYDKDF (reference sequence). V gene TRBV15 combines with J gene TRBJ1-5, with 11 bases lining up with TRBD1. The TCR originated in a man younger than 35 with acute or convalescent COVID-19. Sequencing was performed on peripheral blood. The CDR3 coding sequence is TGTGCCACCAGCAGACCCGGGACAGGGGGAGCTCAGCCCCAGCATTTT. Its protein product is CATSRPGTGGAQPQHF.